Below, one T cell receptor beta chain is given with its context. V lost 4 bases to trimming and J lost 4 bases, with 14 bases between them. Germline CDR1 and CDR2: SGHRS and YFSETQ. The length of the CDR3 is 14 residues. The sample belongs to a study of OX40 agonist ivuxolimab in advanced cancers. Assay: immunoSEQ multiplex PCR; the TCRdb copy retains only in-frame clones and omits some. The sample has around 58,000 clones; 80% to 85% are singletons. This receptor was taken from an adult with an advanced solid tumor such as melanoma, head and neck, liver or kidney cancer. The rearrangement uses TRBV5-1 and TRBJ1-1; D might be TRBD1 (5 bases). Material: CD4+ or CD8+ T cells sorted from blood, obtained in a trial of the OX40 agonist ivuxolimab. CDR3 loop: CASSTEGLSTEAFF. CDR3 nucleotide sequence: TGCGCCAGCAGCACCGAGGGGTTGTCCACTGAAGCTTTCTTT.